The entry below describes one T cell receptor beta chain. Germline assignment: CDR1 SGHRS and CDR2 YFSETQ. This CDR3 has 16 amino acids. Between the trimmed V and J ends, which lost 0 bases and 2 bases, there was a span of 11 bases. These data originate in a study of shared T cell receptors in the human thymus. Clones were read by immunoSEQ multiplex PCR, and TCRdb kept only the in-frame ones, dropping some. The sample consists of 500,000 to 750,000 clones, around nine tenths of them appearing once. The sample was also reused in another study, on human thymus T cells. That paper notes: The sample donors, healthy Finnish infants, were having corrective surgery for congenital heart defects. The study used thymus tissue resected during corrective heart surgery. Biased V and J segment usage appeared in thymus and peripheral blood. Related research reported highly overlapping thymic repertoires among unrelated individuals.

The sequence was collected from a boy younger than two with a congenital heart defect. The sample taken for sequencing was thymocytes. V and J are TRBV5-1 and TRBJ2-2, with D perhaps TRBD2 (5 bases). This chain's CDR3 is CASSLARGYNTGELFF. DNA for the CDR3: TGCGCCAGCAGCTTGGCCCGGGGTTACAACACCGGGGAGCTGTTTTTT. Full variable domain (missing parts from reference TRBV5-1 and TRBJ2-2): KAGVTQTPRYLIKTRGQQVTLSCSPISGHRSVSWYQQTPGQGLQFLFEYFSETQRNKGNFPGRFSGRQFSNSRSEMNVSTLELGDSALYLCASSLARGYNTGELFFGEGSRLTVL.